This T cell receptor (beta chain) was identified during a study of blood T cells in healthy people across ages. Study-level points and caveats: Observed TCR beta diversity per million T cells went down as age went up. This fall followed a roughly linear course with age. The lack of PBMC sorting stopped any conclusive naive versus antigen-experienced comparison.

Germline V gene sequence: CDR1 MNHNY, CDR2 SVGAGI (reference sequence). Trimming removed 10 bases at V and 3 bases at J, with 10 bases between. The CDR3 length is 11 residues. Together with a sample-barcoded 5' primer, a J-beta primer mix was included in a second PCR lasting about 7 to 11 cycles. One entry per CDR3 protein, called by TCRdb with MiXCR from the 5' RACE reads. There are hundreds of thousands of distinct CDR3 sequences in the sample; 25% occur only once, and 9.4% lies in the top ten. Regarding this clonotype: Its cognate antigen is unknown.

These data also formed part of another study, on T cells of mothers and their children. That paper states: Sequencing got over 9.5 million TCR beta CDR3 reads from each mother and roughly 2.7 million from each child.

The receptor was derived from a boy between 5 and 17 years old in good health. The sequenced sample was blood. This chain uses TRBV6-6 with TRBJ2-7, with D unclear. Here the CDR3 DNA reads TGTGCCACCGCTTGGGTCTACGAGCAGTACTTC. It is translated as CATAWVYEQYF.